Below, 18 T cell receptor beta chains from the same sample are listed, as sequenced in a study of T cell repertoires in cytomegalovirus infection. TCRdb re-called the reads through MiXCR, storing one row per CDR3 protein. The data show hundreds of thousands of distinct CDR3 sequences, with 35% seen just once and roughly 2.8% held by the top ten. Sequencing input: PBMCs. All receptors derive from a human donor in good health (CMV status not recorded). Some clones in this sample may be carry-over from other donors' samples.

In its sample, this clonotype was seen a few times. The V call is TRBV7-9, the J call TRBJ1-2; no clear D. The germline gives CDR1 SEHNR, CDR2 FQNEAQ (reference sequence). V was shortened by 5 bases and J by 2 bases, with 15 bases between the two germline ends. This CDR3 is built from 15 residues. The DNA of the CDR3 is TGTGCCAGCAGCATTCCGTCGGGCCTGAACTATGGCTACACCTTC. Its translation is CASSIPSGLNYGYTF.

This clonotype showed up just a few times. The V gene is TRBV28, the J gene TRBJ1-2, with TRBD1 as a possible D gene (6 bases). The CDR3 totals 13 residues. V was shortened by 3 bases and J by 7 bases, with 12 bases between the two germline ends. In germline, CDR1 is MDHEN, CDR2 SYDVKM. The CDR3 DNA reads TGTGCCAGCAGTTTTGCAGGGGCGGGTGGCTACACCTTC. Protein product: CASSFAGAGGYTF.

This chain uses TRBV4-1 with TRBJ2-2; D may be TRBD1 or TRBD2 (5 bases each). Trimming shortened V by 2 bases and J by 4 bases, and 26 bases separated the two germline ends. Germline V gene lookup returns CDR1 MGHRA and CDR2 YSYEKL. The CDR3 consists of 20 residues. CDR3 sequence (DNA): TGCGCCAGCAGCCAATTCTTCCCCGTATCGGGACGGACGGGCACCGGGGAGCTGTTTTTT. Its protein product is CASSQFFPVSGRTGTGELFF.

J is TRBJ1-1 and V is TRBV13; TRBD1 is a possible D gene (6 bases). The V end was cut by 4 bases, the J end by 6 bases, with 15 bases between. The CDR3 is made up of 14 amino acids. From germline, CDR1 is PRHDT and CDR2 FYEKMQ (reference sequence). CDR3 sequence: CASSSSPGHSEAFF. The CDR3 nucleotides are TGTGCCAGCAGCTCCTCCCCGGGACACTCTGAAGCTTTCTTT.

This chain links TRBV29-1 with TRBJ1-2; weak D call: TRBD1 (6 bases). The V and J ends lost 6 bases and 3 bases respectively, with 23 bases between them. The length of the CDR3 is 16 residues. CDR1 is SQVTM and CDR2 is ANQGSEA in the germline V gene. The CDR3 loop reads CSVATDSTSSYYGYTF. The DNA for the CDR3 is TGCAGCGTCGCTACGGACAGCACCTCCTCATACTATGGCTACACCTTC.

This clonotype appeared many times. V and J are TRBV7-6 and TRBJ1-5, with 8 bases fitting TRBD1. Germline V lookup: CDR1 SGHVS, CDR2 FNYEAQ. The V and J ends lost 1 base and 7 bases, in that order; junction bases with no gene match: 6. CDR3 length: 15 amino acids. DNA for the CDR3: TGTGCCAGCAGCTTAGATCCAGGGGGCGAACAGCCCCAGCATTTT. Its translation is CASSLDPGGEQPQHF. Supplemented by reference TRBV7-6 and TRBJ1-5, the full variable domain reads GAGVSQSPRYKVTKRGQDVALRCDPISGHVSLYWYRQALGQGPEFLTYFNYEAQQDKSGLPNDRFSAERPEGSISTLTIQRTEQRDSAMYRCASSLDPGGEQPQHFGDGTRLSIL.

About this clonotype: A junction boundary mismatches the germline segment, possibly from a read error. The rearrangement links TRBV7-3 to TRBJ1-1, with D unclear. CDR3 length: 11 amino acids. Germline assignment: CDR1 SGHTA and CDR2 FQGTGA. CDR3 protein: CSSSLSIEAFF. The CDR3 DNA sequence: TGTTCCAGCAGTTTATCTATAGAAGCTTTCTTT.

V is TRBV29-1 and J is TRBJ1-2; 11 nucleotides agree with TRBD1. The trim removed 6 bases at V and 3 bases at J, leaving 12 bases unmatched. The germline V gene encodes CDR1 SQVTM and CDR2 ANQGSEA. The CDR3 is 16 amino acids. In DNA form, the CDR3 reads TGCAGCGTACTCGAGGGACAGGGGGGCGGGTACTATGGCTACACCTTC. Its translation is CSVLEGQGGGYYGYTF.

The V call is TRBV19, the J call TRBJ2-3; 7 nucleotides agree with TRBD2. The ends lost 1 base at V and 4 bases at J; junction bases unmatched: 14. Germline CDR1 and CDR2: LNHDA and SQIVND (reference sequence). The CDR3 runs to 18 residues. The CDR3 spells CASSIVLRLAAGSDTQYF. For the CDR3, the DNA is TGTGCCAGTAGTATAGTTCTCCGGTTGGCAGCGGGATCAGATACGCAGTATTTT.

This clonotype came up a few times. The chain employs TRBV6-1 and TRBJ2-7; D is perhaps TRBD2 (6 bases). The CDR3 sequence is 15 residues long. V was cut by 2 bases and J by 1 base, with 12 bases left in between. In germline, CDR1 is MNHNS, CDR2 SASEGT. The CDR3 DNA sequence: TGTGCCAGCAGTGAAAGGACTACCTATTCCTACGAGCAGTACTTC. Its translation: CASSERTTYSYEQYF.

J is TRBJ2-7 and V is TRBV3-1; 9 bases match TRBD2. V was pared by 1 base and J by 0 bases, with 10 bases of the junction left unmatched. Germline V lookup: CDR1 LGHDT, CDR2 YNNKEL (reference sequence). This CDR3 has 18 residues. CDR3 sequence: CASSQVLAGGPPSYEQYF. CDR3 nucleotides: TGTGCCAGCAGCCAAGTATTGGCGGGAGGGCCCCCCTCCTACGAGCAGTACTTC.

This chain connects TRBV11-2 to TRBJ1-4, with 7 bases lining up with TRBD1. CDR1 SGHAT and CDR2 FQNNGV come from the germline V gene. Trimming cost V 5 bases and J 8 bases; bases outside gene matches: 11. The CDR3 is made up of 15 amino acids. Here the CDR3 reads CASSADRRASEKLFF. The CDR3 DNA sequence: TGTGCCAGCAGCGCGGACAGGAGAGCCTCCGAAAAACTGTTTTTT.

A remark on this clonotype: This may come from a read error, since a much larger clone is one base off. V and J are TRBV7-2 and TRBJ1-2; D is unresolved. This CDR3 contains 16 residues. Germline loops: CDR1 SGHTA, CDR2 FQGNSA. CDR3 residues: CASSLVSGKMDYGYPF. The CDR3 region has the DNA TGTGCCAGCAGCTTAGTCTCAGGAAAGATGGACTATGGCTACCCCTTC. The whole variable domain, filled in from reference TRBV7-2 and TRBJ1-2, reads GAGVSQSPSNKVTEKGKDVELRCDPISGHTALYWYRQSLGQGLEFLIYFQGNSAPDKSGLPSDRFSAERTGGSVSTLTIQRTQQEDSAVYLCASSLVSGKMDYGYPFGSGTRLTVV.

The J gene is TRBJ2-6, the V gene TRBV6-5; no reliable D call. Trimming took 2 bases from V and 4 from J, leaving 9 bases between them. The germline CDR1 and CDR2 sequences are MNHEY and SVGAGI. The CDR3 runs 15 residues. The CDR3 reads CASSYAGMGANVLTF. The CDR3 bases are TGTGCCAGCAGTTACGCCGGTATGGGGGCCAACGTCCTGACTTTC.

This clonotype turned up a few times. The rearrangement uses TRBV28 and TRBJ1-5; D remains unclear. CDR1 and CDR2 from the germline V gene are MDHEN and SYDVKM. The V gene lost 6 bases and the J gene lost 2 bases, with 14 bases spanning the gap. The CDR3 spans 15 residues. For the CDR3, the DNA is TGTGCCAGCAGCCCCCATGCCTTGGGCAATCAGCCCCAGCATTTT. Translation: CASSPHALGNQPQHF.

In its sample, this clonotype was seen a few times. The J gene is TRBJ2-3, the V gene TRBV28; 8 positions agree with TRBD2. V trimming: 6 bases; J trimming: 0 bases; junction bases outside the gene matches: 5. The length of the CDR3 is 15 residues. CDR1 and CDR2 (germline): MDHEN, SYDVKM. DNA of the CDR3: TGTGCCAGCAGGTCCCCTAGCGGGAGCACAGATACGCAGTATTTT. Its translation is CASRSPSGSTDTQYF.

The J gene is TRBJ1-1, the V gene TRBV14; D not certain. The ends were cut back, 4 bases at V and 1 base at J, with 13 bases in the middle. The V gene's germline CDR1 is SGHDN and CDR2 FVKESK. The CDR3 totals 15 residues. The CDR3 sequence: CASSPRPVWNTEAFF. CDR3 nucleotide sequence: TGTGCCAGCAGCCCCAGGCCCGTCTGGAACACTGAAGCTTTCTTT.

The rearrangement uses TRBV9 and TRBJ2-5, with D hard to call. With 0 bases removed from V and 6 bases from J, the gap between germline ends came to 12 bases. Per the germline V gene, CDR1 is SGDLS and CDR2 is YYNGEE. This CDR3 contains 14 residues. The DNA for the CDR3 is TGTGCCAGCAGCGTAGCTGGCGGAGTCAAGACCCAGTACTTC. It translates to CASSVAGGVKTQYF.